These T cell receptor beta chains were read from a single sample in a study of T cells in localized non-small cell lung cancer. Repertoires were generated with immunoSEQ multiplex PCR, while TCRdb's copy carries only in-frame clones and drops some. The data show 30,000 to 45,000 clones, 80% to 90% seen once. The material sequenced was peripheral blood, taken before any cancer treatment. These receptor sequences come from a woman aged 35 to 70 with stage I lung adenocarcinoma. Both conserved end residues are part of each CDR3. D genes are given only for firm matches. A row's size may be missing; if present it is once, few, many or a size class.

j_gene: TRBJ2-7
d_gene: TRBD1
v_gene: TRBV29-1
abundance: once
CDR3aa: CSVSGTARNEQYF
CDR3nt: TGCAGCGTTTCTGGGACAGCTCGGAACGAGCAGTACTTC

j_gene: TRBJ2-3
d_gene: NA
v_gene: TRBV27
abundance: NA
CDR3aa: CASSFRLDMTSTDTQYF
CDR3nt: TGTGCCAGCAGTTTCCGACTAGACATGACTAGCACAGATACGCAGTATTTT

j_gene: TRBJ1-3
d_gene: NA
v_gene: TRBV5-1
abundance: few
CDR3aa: CASSPTDGRGNTIYF
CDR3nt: TGCGCCAGCAGCCCTACAGATGGGAGAGGAAACACCATATATTTT

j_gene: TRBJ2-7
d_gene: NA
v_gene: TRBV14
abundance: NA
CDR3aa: CASSQVSGFEQYF
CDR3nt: TGTGCCAGCAGCCAAGTCTCGGGGTTCGAGCAGTACTTC

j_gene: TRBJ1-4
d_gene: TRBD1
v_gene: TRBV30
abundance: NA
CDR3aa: CAWIPGTGNEKLFF
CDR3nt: TGTGCCTGGATCCCAGGGACAGGGAATGAAAAACTGTTTTTT

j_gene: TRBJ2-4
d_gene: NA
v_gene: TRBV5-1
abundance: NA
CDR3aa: CASSLGQESGIQYF
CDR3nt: TGCGCCAGCAGCTTGGGACAGGAGAGTGGCATTCAGTACTTC

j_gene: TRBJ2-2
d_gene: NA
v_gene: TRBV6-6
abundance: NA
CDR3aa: CASSYSGRRELFF
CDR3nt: TGTGCCAGCAGTTACTCGGGCCGGAGGGAGCTGTTTTTT

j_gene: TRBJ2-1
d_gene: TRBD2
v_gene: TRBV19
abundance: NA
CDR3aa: CASSIGASGRGGGYNEQFF
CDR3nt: TGTGCCAGTAGTATAGGTGCCAGCGGGAGGGGAGGAGGTTACAATGAGCAGTTCTTC

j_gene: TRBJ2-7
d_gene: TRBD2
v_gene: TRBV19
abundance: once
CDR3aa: CASSPGGTSGYEQYF
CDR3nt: TGTGCCAGTAGCCCTGGGGGGACTAGCGGGTACGAGCAGTACTTC

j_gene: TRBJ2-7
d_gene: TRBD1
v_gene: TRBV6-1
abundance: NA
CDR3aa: CAISAPRGQGISYEQYF
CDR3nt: TGTGCCATCAGTGCACCCAGAGGACAGGGGATCTCCTACGAGCAGTACTTC

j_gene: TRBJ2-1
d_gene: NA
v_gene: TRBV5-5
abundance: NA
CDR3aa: CASSLAASLEQFF
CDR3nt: TGTGCCAGCAGCTTGGCCGCTAGCTTGGAGCAGTTCTTC

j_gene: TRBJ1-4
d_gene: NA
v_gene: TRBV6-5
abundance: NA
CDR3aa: CASSTHTATNEKLFF
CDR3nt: TGTGCCAGCAGTACCCACACAGCAACTAATGAAAAACTGTTTTTT

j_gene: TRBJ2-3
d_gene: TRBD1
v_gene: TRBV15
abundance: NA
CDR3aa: CATTWDRVTDTQYF
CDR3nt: TGTGCCACTACCTGGGACAGGGTCACAGATACGCAGTATTTT